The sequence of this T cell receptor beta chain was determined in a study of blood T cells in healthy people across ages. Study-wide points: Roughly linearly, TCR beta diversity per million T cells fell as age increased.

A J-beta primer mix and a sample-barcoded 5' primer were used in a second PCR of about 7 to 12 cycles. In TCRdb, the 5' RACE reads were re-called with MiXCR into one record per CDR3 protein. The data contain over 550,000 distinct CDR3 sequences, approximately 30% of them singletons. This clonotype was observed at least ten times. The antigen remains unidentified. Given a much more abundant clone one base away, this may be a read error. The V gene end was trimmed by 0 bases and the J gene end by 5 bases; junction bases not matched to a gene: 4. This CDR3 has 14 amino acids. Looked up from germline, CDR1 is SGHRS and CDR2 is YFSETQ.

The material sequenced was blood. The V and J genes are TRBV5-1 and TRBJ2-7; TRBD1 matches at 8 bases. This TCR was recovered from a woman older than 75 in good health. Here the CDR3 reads CASSLGGTGNEQYF. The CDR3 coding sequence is TGCGCCAGCAGCTTGGGCGGGACAGGAAACGAGCAGTACTTC.